This TCR beta chain is drawn from a study of patients and donors after allogeneic stem cell transplantation. V lost 3 bases and J lost 1; bases outside the gene matches: 10. Germline values: CDR1 SQVTM, CDR2 ANQGSEA. There are 17 residues in the CDR3. TCRdb re-analysed the RT-PCR reads in MiXCR, keeping a single row per CDR3 protein. The sample includes 25,000 or so distinct CDR3 sequences, roughly 30% of them seen just once. There are a few counts of this clonotype. The chain links TRBV29-1 to TRBJ1-1; 11 nucleotides line up with TRBD1. The source is a human donor who was either an allogeneic HSCT recipient or a stem cell or donor lymphocyte infusion donor (not recorded which). It is not recorded whose cells these are; they may come from a transplant donor. Material for sequencing was blood, either unsorted or a sorted T cell fraction (not recorded which). In DNA form, the CDR3 reads TGCAGCGTTGAGGGACAGGGGGTCATGGGTTCGAACACTGAAGCTTTCTTT. Translating it yields CSVEGQGVMGSNTEAFF.